The clone carrying this T cell receptor beta chain was observed a handful of times. Sequencing was performed with immunoSEQ multiplex PCR; in TCRdb, only in-frame clones are kept and a portion is missing. This sample has about 300,000 clones; 65% to 90% occur once, and the top ten carry about 4%. This entry belongs to a study of blood T cell repertoires in COVID-19. The receptor comes from a man aged 25 to 45 who had recovered from COVID-19. The sequenced sample was PBMCs or T cells enriched from blood (not recorded which).

DNA of the CDR3: TGTGCCAGCAGCTTCGACACGTGGTCGCACACCGGGGAGCTGTTTTTT. Encoded protein: CASSFDTWSHTGELFF. The V call is TRBV11-2, the J call TRBJ2-2; unclear D gene. The CDR3 sequence is 16 residues long. Germline V gene data show CDR1 as SGHAT and CDR2 as FQNNGV. The V end was cut by 3 bases, the J end by 3 bases, with 14 bases between.